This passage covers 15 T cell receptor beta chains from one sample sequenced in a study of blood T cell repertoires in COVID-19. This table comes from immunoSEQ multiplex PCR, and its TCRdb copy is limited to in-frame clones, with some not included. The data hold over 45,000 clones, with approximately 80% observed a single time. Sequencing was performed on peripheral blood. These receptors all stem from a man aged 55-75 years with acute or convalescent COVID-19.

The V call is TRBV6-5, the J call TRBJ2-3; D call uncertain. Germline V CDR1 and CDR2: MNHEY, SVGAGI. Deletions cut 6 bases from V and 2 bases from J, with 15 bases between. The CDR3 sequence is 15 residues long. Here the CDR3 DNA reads TGTGCCAGCAGCGGCCGTGGGCAGTTCACAGATACGCAGTATTTT. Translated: CASSGRGQFTDTQYF.

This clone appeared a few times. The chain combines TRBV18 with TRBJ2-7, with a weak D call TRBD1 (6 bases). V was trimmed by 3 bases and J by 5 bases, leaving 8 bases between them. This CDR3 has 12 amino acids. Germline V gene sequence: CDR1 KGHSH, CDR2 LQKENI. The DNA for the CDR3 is TGTGCCAGCTCACCGGACAGCGACGAGCAGTACTTC. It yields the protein CASSPDSDEQYF.

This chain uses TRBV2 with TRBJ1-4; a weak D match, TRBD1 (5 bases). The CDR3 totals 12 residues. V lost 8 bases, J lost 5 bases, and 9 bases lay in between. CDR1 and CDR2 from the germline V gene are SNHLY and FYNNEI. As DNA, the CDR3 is TGTGCCAGCGGGGCAGGAAATGAAAAACTGTTTTTT. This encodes CASGAGNEKLFF.

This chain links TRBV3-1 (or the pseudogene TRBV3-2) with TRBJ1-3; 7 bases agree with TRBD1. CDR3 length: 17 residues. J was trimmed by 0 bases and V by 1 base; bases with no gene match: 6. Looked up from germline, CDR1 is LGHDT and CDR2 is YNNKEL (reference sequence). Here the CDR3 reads CASSQGTGAGSGNTIYF. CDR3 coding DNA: TGTGCCAGCAGCCAAGGAACAGGGGCCGGCTCTGGAAACACCATATATTTT.

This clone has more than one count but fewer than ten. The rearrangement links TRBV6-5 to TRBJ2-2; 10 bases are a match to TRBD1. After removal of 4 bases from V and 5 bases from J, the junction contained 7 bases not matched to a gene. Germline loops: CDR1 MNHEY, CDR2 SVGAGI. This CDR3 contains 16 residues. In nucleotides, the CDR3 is TGTGCCAGCAGTTCCCGACAGGGGGCTTGGACCGGGGAGCTGTTTTTT. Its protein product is CASSSRQGAWTGELFF.

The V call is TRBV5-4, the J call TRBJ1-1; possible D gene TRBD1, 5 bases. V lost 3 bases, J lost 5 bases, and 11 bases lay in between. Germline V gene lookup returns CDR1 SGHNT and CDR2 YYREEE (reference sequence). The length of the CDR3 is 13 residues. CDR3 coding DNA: TGTGCCAGCAGCTCTACAGGCTGGACTGAAGCTTTCTTT. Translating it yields CASSSTGWTEAFF.

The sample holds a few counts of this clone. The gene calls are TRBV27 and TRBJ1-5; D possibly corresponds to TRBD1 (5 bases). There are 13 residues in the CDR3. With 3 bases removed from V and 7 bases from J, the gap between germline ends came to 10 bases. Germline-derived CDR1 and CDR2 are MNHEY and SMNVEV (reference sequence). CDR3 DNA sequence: TGTGCCAGCAGTTTGCGCAGGGAACAGCCCCAGCATTTT. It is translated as CASSLRREQPQHF.

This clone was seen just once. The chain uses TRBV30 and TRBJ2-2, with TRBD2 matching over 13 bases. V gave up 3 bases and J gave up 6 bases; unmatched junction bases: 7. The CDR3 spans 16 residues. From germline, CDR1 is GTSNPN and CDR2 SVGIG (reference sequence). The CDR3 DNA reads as TGTGCCTGGAGCGGACTAGCGGGGGTTGGTTCCGGGGAGCTGTTTTTT. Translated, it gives CAWSGLAGVGSGELFF.

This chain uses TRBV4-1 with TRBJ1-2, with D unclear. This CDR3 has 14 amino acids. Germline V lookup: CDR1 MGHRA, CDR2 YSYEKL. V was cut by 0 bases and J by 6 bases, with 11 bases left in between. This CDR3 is CASSQDRQWNGYTF. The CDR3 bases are TGCGCCAGCAGCCAAGACAGGCAGTGGAATGGCTACACCTTC.

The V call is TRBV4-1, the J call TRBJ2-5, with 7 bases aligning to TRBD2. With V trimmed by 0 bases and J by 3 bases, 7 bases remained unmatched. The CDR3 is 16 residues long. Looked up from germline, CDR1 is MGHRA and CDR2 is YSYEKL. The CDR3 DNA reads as TGCGCCAGCAGCCAAGATAGGGGAGGGGAGGAAGAGACCCAGTACTTC. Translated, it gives CASSQDRGGEEETQYF.

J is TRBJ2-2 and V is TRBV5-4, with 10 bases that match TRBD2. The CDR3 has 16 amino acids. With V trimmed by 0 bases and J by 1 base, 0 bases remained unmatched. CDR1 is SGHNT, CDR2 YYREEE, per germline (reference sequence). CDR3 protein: CASSLGLAGNTGELFF. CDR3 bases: TGTGCCAGCAGCTTGGGACTAGCGGGGAACACCGGGGAGCTGTTTTTT.

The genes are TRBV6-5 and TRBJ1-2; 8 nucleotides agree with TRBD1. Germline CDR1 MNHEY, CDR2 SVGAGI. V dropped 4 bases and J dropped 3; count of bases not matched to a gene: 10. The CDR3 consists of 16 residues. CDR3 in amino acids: CASSSQWTGSDYGYTF. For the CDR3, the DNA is TGTGCCAGCAGTTCGCAATGGACAGGGTCGGACTATGGCTACACCTTC.

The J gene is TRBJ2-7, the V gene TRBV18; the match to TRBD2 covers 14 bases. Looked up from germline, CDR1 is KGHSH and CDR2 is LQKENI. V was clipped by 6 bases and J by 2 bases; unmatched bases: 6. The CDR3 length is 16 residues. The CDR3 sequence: CASSPGLAGVAYEQYF. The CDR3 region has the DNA TGTGCCAGCTCTCCGGGACTAGCGGGGGTGGCCTACGAGCAGTACTTC.

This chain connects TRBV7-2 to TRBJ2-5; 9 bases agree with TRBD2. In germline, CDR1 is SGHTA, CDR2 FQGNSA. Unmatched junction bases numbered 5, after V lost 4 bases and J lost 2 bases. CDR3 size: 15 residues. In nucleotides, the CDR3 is TGTGCCAGCAGCTGGGTCGCGGGGGGGCAAGAGACCCAGTACTTC. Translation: CASSWVAGGQETQYF.

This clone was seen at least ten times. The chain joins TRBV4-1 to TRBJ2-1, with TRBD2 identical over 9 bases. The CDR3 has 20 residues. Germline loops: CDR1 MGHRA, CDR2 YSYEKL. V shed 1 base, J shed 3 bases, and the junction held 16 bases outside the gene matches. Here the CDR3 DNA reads TGCGCCAGCAGCCAAGGGAAATTATTGGGTAGCGGGGGATACTACAATGAGCAGTTCTTC. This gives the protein CASSQGKLLGSGGYYNEQFF.